The text below deals with one T cell receptor (beta chain). Its target is not known. Germline loops: CDR1 MDHEN, CDR2 SYDVKM. V lost 6 bases and J lost 4; bases outside the gene matches: 11. CDR3 length equals 16 residues. This PCR relied on a set of 60 Vbeta primers and 13 Jbeta primers. Per the original data handling: In a later analysis, 8.5 million to 14 million of about 80 million unique beta chains occurred in at least two donors. Sequencing was performed with immunoSEQ multiplex PCR; in TCRdb, only in-frame clones are kept and a portion is missing. D and trimming were read from the DNA, whereas the V and J calls and clone size are those reported in that table. The sample has approximately 150,000 clones; over 75% are singletons. This specimen comes from a study of cytomegalovirus exposure and HLA in healthy donors. Turning to the study itself: T cells numbering about 179 million yielded 100 million to 120 million unique TCR beta sequences in an earlier analysis. Study-wide points: A few chains linked to CMV were shown in vitro to be specific for CMV antigens. One cluster of highly shared sequence variants probably arose as a sequencing artifact.

What was sequenced was PBMCs. This sequence joins TRBV28 and TRBJ2-7; 11 nucleotides agree with TRBD1. The TCR comes from a man between 40 and 49 years old in good health and CMV-seronegative. CDR3 residues: CASSSPSGDRGYEQYF. The CDR3 DNA sequence: TGTGCCAGCAGCTCCCCCTCTGGGGACAGGGGGTACGAGCAGTACTTC. The full variable domain, its missing parts supplied by reference TRBV28 and TRBJ2-7, is DVKVTQSSRYLVKRTGEKVFLECVQDMDHENMFWYRQDPGLGLRLIYFSYDVKMKEKGDIPEGYSVSREKKERFSLILESASTNQTSMYLCASSSPSGDRGYEQYFGPGTRLTVT.